The clone carrying this TCR beta chain was picked up a small number of times. Its target is not known. These data are taken from a study of identical twins. Study findings and constraints: Excess sharing between twins was weaker in beta out-of-frame sequences.

CDR1 and CDR2 (germline): SNHLY, FYNNEI. CDR3 length: 16 amino acids. V dropped 5 bases and J dropped 3 bases, with 18 bases sitting between them. A universal primer site arose from template switching, and cDNA bore unique molecular identifiers. TCRdb re-derived calls from the 5' RACE reads in MiXCR, one entry per CDR3 protein. The sample yields about 890,000 distinct CDR3 sequences, about 12% seen once. The data also belong to a second study, concerning yellow fever vaccine responses in identical twins.

The chain couples TRBV2 to TRBJ2-3, with D possibly TRBD2 on 6 matching bases. This TCR was recovered from a woman under 30 in good health. The source material was PBMCs. The CDR3: CASSYLGGAGTDTQYF. The CDR3 DNA sequence: TGTGCCAGCAGTTACCTTGGCGGGGCCGGGACAGATACGCAGTATTTT. Combining the CDR3 with reference TRBV2 and TRBJ2-3 gives the whole variable domain EPEVTQTPSHQVTQMGQEVILRCVPISNHLYFYWYRQILGQKVEFLVSFYNNEISEKSEIFDDQFSVERPDGSNFTLKIRSTKLEDSAMYFCASSYLGGAGTDTQYFGPGTRLTVL.